This T cell receptor beta chain comes out of a study of shared clonotypes between healthy human individuals. Study outcomes and limitations: Exclusively blood specimens were collected; tissue repertoires likely differ. Non-shared clonotypes had lower generation probabilities than those shared by all four donors.

TCRdb keeps only in-frame clones here, not all; method: immunoSEQ multiplex PCR. The sample holds over a million clones, approximately 78% seen once. The germline V and J ends were trimmed by 1 base and 7 bases, with 10 bases remaining between them. Germline values: CDR1 SGHAT, CDR2 FQNNGV. The CDR3 has 13 amino acids. This clone was found many times. What it binds is not known. Other DNA sequences in this sample translate to the same CDR3. The J gene is TRBJ1-2, the V gene TRBV11-2; no definite D call. The sequencing sample was made of memory CD4+ T cells from PBMCs. Sample subset: CD45RA-negative fraction. The receptor's source is a man between 18 and 29 years old in good health. Some clones in this sample may be carry-over from other donors' samples. As DNA, the CDR3 is TGTGCCAGCAGCTTAGTTCGGGGAAGTGGCTACACCTTC. This codes for CASSLVRGSGYTF.